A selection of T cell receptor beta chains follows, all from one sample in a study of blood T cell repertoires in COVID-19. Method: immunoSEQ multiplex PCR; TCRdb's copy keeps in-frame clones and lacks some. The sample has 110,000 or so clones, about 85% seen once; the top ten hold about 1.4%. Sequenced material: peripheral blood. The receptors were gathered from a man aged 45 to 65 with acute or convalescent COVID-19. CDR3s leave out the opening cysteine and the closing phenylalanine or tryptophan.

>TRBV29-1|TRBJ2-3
SVSGVDTDTQY
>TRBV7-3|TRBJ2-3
ASSLTYQAHNTQY
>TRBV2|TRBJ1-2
ASIVFPGQGLYGYT
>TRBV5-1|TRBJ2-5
ASSLSPPRETQY
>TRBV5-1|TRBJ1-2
ASGQGVDYGYT
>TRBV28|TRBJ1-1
ASSSPSTGTEAF
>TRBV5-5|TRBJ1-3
ASSLGSQGNTIY
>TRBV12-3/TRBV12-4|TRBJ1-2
ASSRPGGYGYT
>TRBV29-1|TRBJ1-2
SVDPPGQGRNYGYT
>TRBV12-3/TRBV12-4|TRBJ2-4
ATRGQAVDIQY
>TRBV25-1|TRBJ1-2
ASSDSGRTGYT
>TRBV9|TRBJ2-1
ASSSGRGEDNEQF